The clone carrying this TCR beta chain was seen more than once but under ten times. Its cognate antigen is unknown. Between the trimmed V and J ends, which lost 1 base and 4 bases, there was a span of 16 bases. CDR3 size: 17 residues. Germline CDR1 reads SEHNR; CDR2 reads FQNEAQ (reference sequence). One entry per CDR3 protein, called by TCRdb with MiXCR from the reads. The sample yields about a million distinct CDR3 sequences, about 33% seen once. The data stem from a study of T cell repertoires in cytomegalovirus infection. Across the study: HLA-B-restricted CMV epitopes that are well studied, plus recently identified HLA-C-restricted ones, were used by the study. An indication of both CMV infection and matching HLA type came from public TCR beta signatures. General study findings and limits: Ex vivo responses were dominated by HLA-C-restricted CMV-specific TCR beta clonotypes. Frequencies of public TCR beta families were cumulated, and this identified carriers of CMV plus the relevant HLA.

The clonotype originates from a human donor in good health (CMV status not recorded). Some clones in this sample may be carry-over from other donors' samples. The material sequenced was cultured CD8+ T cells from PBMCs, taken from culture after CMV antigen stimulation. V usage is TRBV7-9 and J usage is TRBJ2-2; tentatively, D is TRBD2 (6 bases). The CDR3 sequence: CASSLDDLGEVTGELFF. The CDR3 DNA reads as TGTGCCAGCAGCTTAGACGACCTAGGGGAGGTCACCGGGGAGCTGTTTTTT.